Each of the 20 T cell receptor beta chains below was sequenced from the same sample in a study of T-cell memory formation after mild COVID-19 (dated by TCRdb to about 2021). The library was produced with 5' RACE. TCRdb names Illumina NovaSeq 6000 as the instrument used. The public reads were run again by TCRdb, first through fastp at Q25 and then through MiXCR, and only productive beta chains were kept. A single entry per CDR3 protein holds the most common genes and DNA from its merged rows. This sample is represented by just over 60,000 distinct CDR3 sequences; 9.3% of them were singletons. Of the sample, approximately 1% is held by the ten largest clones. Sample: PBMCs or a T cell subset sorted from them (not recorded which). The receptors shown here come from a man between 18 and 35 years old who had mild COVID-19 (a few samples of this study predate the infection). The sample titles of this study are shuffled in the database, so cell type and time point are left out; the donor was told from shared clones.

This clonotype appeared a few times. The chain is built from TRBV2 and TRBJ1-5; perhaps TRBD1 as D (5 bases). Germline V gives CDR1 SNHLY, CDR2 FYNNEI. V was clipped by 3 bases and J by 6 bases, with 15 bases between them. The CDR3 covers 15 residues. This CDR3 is CASSDRLAGTQPQHF. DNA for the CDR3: TGTGCCAGCAGTGATCGGCTGGCAGGGACTCAGCCCCAGCATTTT.

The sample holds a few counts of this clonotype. The DNA for the CDR3 is TGCGCCAGCAGCTTGGACCAAGAGACCCAGTACTTC. The encoded protein is CASSLDQETQYF. V is TRBV5-1 and J is TRBJ2-5; D remains unclear. CDR3 length equals 12 residues. V shed 0 bases and J shed 0 bases, with 0 bases lying between them. From germline, CDR1 is SGHRS and CDR2 YFSETQ.

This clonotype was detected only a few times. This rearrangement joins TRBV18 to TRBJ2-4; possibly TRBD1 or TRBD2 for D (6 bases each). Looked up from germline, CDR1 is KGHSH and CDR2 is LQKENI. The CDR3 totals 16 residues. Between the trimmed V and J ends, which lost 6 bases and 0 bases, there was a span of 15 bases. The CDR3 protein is CASSEGGPIAKNIQYF. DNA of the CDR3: TGTGCCAGCTCTGAGGGGGGCCCAATAGCCAAAAACATTCAGTACTTC.

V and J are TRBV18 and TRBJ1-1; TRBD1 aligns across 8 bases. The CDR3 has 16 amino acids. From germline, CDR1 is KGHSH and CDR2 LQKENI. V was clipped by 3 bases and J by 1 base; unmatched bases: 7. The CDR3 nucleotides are TGTGCCAGCTCACCCAAATGGACAGGGAAGAACACTGAAGCTTTCTTT. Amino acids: CASSPKWTGKNTEAFF.

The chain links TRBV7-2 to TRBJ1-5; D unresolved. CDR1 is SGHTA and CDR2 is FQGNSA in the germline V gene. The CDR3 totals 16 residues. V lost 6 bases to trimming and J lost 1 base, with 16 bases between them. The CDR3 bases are TGTGCCAGCAGTCCACACGGGGATAACAGCAATCAGCCCCAGCATTTT. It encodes CASSPHGDNSNQPQHF.

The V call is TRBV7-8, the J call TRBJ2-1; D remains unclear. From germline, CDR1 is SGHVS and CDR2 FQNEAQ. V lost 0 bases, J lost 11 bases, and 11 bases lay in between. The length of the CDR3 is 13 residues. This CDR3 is CASSLAIDPKQFF. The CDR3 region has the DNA TGTGCCAGCAGCTTAGCGATAGATCCAAAGCAGTTCTTC.

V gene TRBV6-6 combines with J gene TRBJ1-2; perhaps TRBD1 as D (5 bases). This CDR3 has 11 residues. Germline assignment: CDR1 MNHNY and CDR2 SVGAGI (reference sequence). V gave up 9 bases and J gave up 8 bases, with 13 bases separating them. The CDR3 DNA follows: TGTGCCAGTCGGGGGGGAGGCGGCTACACCTTC. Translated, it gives CASRGGGGYTF.

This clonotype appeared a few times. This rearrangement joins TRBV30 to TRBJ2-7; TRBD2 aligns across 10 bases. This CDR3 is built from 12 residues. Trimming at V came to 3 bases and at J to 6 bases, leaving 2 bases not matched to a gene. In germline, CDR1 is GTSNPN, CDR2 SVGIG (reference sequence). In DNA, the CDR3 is TGTGCCTGGAGCTTAGCGGGGGGCGAGCAGTACTTC. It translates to CAWSLAGGEQYF.

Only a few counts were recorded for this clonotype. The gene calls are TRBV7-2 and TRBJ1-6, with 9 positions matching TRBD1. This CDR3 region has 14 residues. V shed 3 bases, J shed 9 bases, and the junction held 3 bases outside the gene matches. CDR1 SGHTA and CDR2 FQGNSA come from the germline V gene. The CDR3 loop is CASSFWDRASPLHF. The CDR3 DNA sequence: TGTGCCAGCAGCTTTTGGGACAGGGCTTCACCCCTCCACTTT.

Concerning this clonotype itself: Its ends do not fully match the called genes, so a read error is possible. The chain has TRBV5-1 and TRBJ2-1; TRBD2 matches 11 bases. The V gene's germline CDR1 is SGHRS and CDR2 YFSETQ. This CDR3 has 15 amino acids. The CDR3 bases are TGCGCCAGCAGATCTAGCGGGGGGACTTACAATGAGCATTTCTTC. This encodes CASRSSGGTYNEHFF. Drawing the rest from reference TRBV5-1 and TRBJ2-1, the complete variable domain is KAGVTQTPRYLIKTRGQQVTLSCSPISGHRSVSWYQQTPGQGLQFLFEYFSETQRNKGNFPGRFSGRQFSNSRSEMNVSTLELGDSALYLCASRSSGGTYNEHFFGPGTRLTVL.

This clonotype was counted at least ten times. CDR3 nucleotides: TGCGCCAGCAGCTTGGCCGCTAGCGGACGCGGGAGAAACATTCAGTACTTC. Translated: CASSLAASGRGRNIQYF. V gene TRBV5-1 combines with J gene TRBJ2-4; TRBD2 aligns across 7 bases. This CDR3 contains 17 residues. Trimming took 0 bases from V and 6 from J; bases not matched to a gene: 12. The germline gives CDR1 SGHRS, CDR2 YFSETQ. The full variable domain, rest sourced from reference TRBV5-1 and TRBJ2-4, is KAGVTQTPRYLIKTRGQQVTLSCSPISGHRSVSWYQQTPGQGLQFLFEYFSETQRNKGNFPGRFSGRQFSNSRSEMNVSTLELGDSALYLCASSLAASGRGRNIQYFGAGTRLSVL.

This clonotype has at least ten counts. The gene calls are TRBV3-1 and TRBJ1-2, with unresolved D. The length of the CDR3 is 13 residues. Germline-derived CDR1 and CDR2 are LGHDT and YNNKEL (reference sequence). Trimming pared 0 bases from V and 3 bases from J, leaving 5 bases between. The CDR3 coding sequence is TGTGCCAGCAGCCAAGATACATACTATGGCTACACCTTC. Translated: CASSQDTYYGYTF.

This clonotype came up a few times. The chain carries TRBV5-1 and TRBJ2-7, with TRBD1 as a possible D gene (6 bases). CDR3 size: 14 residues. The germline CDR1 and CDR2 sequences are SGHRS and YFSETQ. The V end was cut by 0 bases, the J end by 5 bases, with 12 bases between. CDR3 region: CASSLGAAGDEQYV. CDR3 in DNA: TGCGCCAGCAGCTTGGGGGCGGCAGGGGACGAGCAGTACGTC.

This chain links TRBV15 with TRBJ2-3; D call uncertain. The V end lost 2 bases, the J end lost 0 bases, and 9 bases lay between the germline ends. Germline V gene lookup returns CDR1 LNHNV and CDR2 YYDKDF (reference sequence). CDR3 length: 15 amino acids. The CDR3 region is CATSRRYSSTDTQYF. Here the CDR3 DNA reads TGTGCCACCAGCAGAAGGTATTCTAGCACAGATACGCAGTATTTT.

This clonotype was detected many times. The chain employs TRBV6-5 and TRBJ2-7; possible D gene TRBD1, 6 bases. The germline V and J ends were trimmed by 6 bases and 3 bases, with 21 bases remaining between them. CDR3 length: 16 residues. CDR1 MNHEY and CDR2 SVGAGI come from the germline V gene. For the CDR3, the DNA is TGTGCCAGCAGCCCCCGCCAAACAGGGTTAGACTACGAGCAGTACTTC. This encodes CASSPRQTGLDYEQYF.

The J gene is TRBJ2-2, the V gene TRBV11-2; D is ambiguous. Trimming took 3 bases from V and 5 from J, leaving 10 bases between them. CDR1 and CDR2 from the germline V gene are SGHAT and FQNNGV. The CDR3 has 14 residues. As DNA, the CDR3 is TGTGCCAGCAGCTTTAAGTGGTCAACCGGGGAGCTGTTTTTT. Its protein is CASSFKWSTGELFF.

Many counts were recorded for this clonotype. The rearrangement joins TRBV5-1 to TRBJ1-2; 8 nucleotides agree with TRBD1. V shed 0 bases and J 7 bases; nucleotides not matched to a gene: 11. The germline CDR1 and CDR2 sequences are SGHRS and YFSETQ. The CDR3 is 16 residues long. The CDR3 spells CASSLVAGQGYSGYTF. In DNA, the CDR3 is TGCGCCAGCAGCTTGGTTGCCGGACAGGGTTATAGTGGCTACACCTTC.

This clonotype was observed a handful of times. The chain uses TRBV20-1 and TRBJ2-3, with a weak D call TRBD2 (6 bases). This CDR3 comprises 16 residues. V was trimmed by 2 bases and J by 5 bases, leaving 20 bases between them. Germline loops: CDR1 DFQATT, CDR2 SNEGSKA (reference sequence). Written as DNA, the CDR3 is TGCAGTGCTAGATCTCCTTGGACTGGGGGAGGAGATACGCAGTATTTT. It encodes CSARSPWTGGGDTQYF.

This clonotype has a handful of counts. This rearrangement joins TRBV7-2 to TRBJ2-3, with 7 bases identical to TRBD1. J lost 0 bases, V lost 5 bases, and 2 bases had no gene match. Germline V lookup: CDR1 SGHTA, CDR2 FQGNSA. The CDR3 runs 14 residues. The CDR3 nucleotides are TGTGCCAGCAGCCCGGGACAGAGCACAGATACGCAGTATTTT. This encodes CASSPGQSTDTQYF.

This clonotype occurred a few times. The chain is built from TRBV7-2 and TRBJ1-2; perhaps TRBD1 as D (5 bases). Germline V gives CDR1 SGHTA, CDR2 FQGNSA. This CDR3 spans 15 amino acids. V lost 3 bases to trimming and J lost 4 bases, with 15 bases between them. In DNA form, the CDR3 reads TGTGCCAGCAGCTTTTCTACGACAGTCTCCTATGGCTACACCTTC. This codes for CASSFSTTVSYGYTF.